This entry features one T cell receptor (beta chain) sequence. Its specificity is unknown. These data belong to a study of T cells in Graves' hyperthyroidism and ophthalmopathy. Study-wide points: A 13 V-J signature model discriminated ophthalmopathy versus stable hyperthyroidism.

TCR beta CDR3 region amplification was performed from RNA transcripts. The TCR CDR3 first-round RT-PCR relied on the HTBI primer set. Each CDR3 protein is one row after TCRdb ran MiXCR on the multiplex PCR reads. The sample records around 540,000 distinct CDR3 sequences, about 45% being singletons. Hyperthyroidism of Graves' type that showed no ophthalmopathy progression within 18 months was stable. Patients aged 18 to 65 with hyperthyroidism were newly diagnosed, with duration under 2 months. Patients with uncontrolled infections, other autoimmune diseases, pregnancy or lactation were excluded. The germline gives CDR1 SGDLS, CDR2 YYNGEE. The CDR3 has 20 residues.

The clonotype originates from a woman under 30 with Graves' hyperthyroidism. Sequenced sample: peripheral blood or thyroid tissue (not recorded which). The chain has TRBV9 and TRBJ2-2; no definite D call. Matching the DNA end better, TRBJ1-1 makes the J call doubtful. This CDR3 is CASSVVVWVPSGCIAADAFF. Written as DNA, the CDR3 is TGTGCCAGCAGCGTAGTGGTCTGGGTCCCTTCCGGGTGTATCGCCGCCGACGCTTTCTTT.